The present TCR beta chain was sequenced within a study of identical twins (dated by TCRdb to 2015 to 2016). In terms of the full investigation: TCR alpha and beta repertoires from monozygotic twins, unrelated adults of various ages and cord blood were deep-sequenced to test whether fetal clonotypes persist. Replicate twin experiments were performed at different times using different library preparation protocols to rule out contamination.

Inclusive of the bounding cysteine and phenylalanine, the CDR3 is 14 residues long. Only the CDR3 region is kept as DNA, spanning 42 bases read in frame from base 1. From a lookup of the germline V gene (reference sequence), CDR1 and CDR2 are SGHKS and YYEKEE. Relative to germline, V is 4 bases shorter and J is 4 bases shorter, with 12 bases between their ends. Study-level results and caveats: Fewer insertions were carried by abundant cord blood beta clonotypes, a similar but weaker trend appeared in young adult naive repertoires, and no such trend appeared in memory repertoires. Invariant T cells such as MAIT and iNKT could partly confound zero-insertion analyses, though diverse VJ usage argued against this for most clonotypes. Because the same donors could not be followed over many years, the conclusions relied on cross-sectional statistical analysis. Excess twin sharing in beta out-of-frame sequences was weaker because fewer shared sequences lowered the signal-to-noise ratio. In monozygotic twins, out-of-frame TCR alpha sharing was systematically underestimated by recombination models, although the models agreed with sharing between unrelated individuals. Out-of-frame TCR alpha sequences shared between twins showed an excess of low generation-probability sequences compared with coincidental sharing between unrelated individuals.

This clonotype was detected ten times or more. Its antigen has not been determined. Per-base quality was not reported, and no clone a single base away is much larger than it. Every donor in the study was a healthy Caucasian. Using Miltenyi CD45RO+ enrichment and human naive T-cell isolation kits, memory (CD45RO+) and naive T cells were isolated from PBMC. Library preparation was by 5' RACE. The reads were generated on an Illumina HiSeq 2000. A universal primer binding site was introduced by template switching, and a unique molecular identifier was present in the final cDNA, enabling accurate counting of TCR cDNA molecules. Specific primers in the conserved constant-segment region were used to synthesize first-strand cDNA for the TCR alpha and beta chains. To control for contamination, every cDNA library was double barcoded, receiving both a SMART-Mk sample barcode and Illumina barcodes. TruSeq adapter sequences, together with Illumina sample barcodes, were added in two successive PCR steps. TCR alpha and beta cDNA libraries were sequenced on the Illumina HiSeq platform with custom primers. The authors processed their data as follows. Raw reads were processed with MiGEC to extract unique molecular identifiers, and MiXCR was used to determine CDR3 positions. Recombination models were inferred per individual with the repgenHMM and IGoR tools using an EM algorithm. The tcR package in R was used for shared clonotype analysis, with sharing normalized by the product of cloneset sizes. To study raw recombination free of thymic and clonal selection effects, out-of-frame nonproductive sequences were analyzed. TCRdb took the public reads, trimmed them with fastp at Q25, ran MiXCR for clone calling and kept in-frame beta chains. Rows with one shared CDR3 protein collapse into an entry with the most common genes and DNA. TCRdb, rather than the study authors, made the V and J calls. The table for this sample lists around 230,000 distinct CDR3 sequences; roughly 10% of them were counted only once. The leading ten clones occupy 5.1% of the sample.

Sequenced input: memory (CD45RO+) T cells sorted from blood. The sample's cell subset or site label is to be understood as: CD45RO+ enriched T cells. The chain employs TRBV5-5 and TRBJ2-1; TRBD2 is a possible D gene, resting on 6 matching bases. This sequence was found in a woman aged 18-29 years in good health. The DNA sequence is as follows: TGTGCCAGCAGCCGCCTCGGGGGATACAATGAGCAGTTCTTC. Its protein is CASSRLGGYNEQFF.